These 16 T cell receptor beta chains share one sample of origin, sequenced in a study of human thymus T cells. Thymic material originated from resections removed in the course of corrective heart surgery. TCRdb keeps only in-frame clones here, not all; method: immunoSEQ multiplex PCR. This table holds roughly 120,000 clones, around 94% found once. Sequencing was done on a sample of thymus tissue. The receptors come from a boy less than two years old with a congenital heart defect but otherwise immunologically healthy.

The V call is TRBV9, the J call TRBJ2-3; TRBD2 matches 7 bases. The CDR3 runs 15 residues. From germline, CDR1 is SGDLS and CDR2 YYNGEE. V was clipped by 0 bases and J by 4 bases; unmatched bases: 5. CDR3 nucleotide sequence: TGTGCCAGCAGCGTAGCAAGAGCGGGGTCAGATACGCAGTATTTT. The encoded protein is CASSVARAGSDTQYF.

This clone was observed a single time. This sequence joins TRBV7-9 and TRBJ2-7; D possibly uses TRBD1 or TRBD2 (5 bases each). CDR1 and CDR2 (germline): SEHNR, FQNEAQ (reference sequence). Trimming cost V 4 bases and J 0 bases, with 10 bases left between them. The length of the CDR3 is 14 residues. The CDR3 sequence: CASSYTGGSYEQYF. CDR3 bases: TGTGCCAGCAGCTACACAGGAGGCTCCTACGAGCAGTACTTC.

This chain joins TRBV4-1 and TRBJ2-5; 7 nucleotides match TRBD2. V lost 6 bases to trimming and J lost 5 bases; unmatched junction nucleotides: 9. Germline lookup yields CDR1 MGHRA and CDR2 YSYEKL. This CDR3 has 14 amino acids. CDR3 region: CASSPAAGEETQYF. The CDR3 nucleotides read TGCGCCAGCAGTCCTGCGGCGGGGGAGGAGACCCAGTACTTC.

The chain joins TRBV28 to TRBJ1-5, with a tentative D call TRBD1 (5 bases). The CDR3 is made up of 18 amino acids. Per the germline V gene, CDR1 is MDHEN and CDR2 is SYDVKM. Trimming left V 5 bases short and J 0 bases short, with 20 bases between. This CDR3 reads CASSLGSVLGPSNQPQHF. As DNA, the CDR3 is TGTGCCAGCAGTCTGGGGTCGGTTCTGGGACCTAGCAATCAGCCCCAGCATTTT. Combining the CDR3 with reference TRBV28 and TRBJ1-5 gives the whole variable domain DVKVTQSSRYLVKRTGEKVFLECVQDMDHENMFWYRQDPGLGLRLIYFSYDVKMKEKGDIPEGYSVSREKKERFSLILESASTNQTSMYLCASSLGSVLGPSNQPQHFGDGTRLSIL.

The chain links TRBV28 to TRBJ1-2, with a tentative D call TRBD1 (6 bases). CDR1 and CDR2 (germline): MDHEN, SYDVKM. The V end lost 7 bases, the J end lost 8 bases, and 11 bases lay between the germline ends. This CDR3 region has 11 residues. The chain's CDR3 is CASTDRYGYTF. The CDR3 nucleotides read TGTGCCAGCACCGACAGGTACGGCTACACCTTC.

This clone was seen a single time. The chain has TRBV7-6 and TRBJ1-1, with 9 bases fitting TRBD1. V dropped 0 bases and J dropped 1; count of bases not matched to a gene: 12. This CDR3 spans 19 amino acids. Germline values: CDR1 SGHVS, CDR2 FNYEAQ. This CDR3 reads CASSLAHPGTGRGNTEAFF. The CDR3 DNA is TGTGCCAGCAGCTTAGCGCATCCCGGGACAGGGCGAGGGAACACTGAAGCTTTCTTT.

This chain connects TRBV4-3 to TRBJ1-2, with 7 bases lining up with TRBD1. CDR3 length equals 16 residues. V dropped 1 base and J dropped 3; count of bases not matched to a gene: 8. Germline V gives CDR1 LGHNA, CDR2 YSLEER. DNA of the CDR3: TGCGCCAGCAGCCAAGTCTGGGACAGCTTATACTATGGCTACACCTTC. Protein: CASSQVWDSLYYGYTF.

The chain uses TRBV27 and TRBJ1-6; D is unclear. The germline CDR1 and CDR2 sequences are MNHEY and SMNVEV (reference sequence). Trimming cost V 0 bases and J 14 bases, with 14 bases left between them. The CDR3 spans 14 residues. This CDR3 reads CASSLSTRLLTLHF. CDR3 sequence (DNA): TGTGCCAGCAGTTTATCGACCCGCCTTTTAACCCTCCACTTT.

The V gene is TRBV28, the J gene TRBJ1-5, with a possible D match to TRBD1 (5 bases). Trimming removed 2 bases from V and 6 bases from J, with 11 bases in between. The CDR3 is 14 amino acids. Germline-derived CDR1 and CDR2 are MDHEN and SYDVKM. This CDR3 is CASSLEGPVQPQHF. Written as DNA, the CDR3 is TGTGCCAGCAGTTTAGAGGGGCCAGTTCAGCCCCAGCATTTT.

V gene TRBV4-3 combines with J gene TRBJ2-7, with 7 bases lining up with TRBD1. The CDR3 spans 20 residues. In germline, CDR1 is LGHNA, CDR2 YSLEER. V shed 5 bases, J shed 3 bases, and the junction held 25 bases outside the gene matches. CDR3 bases: TGCGCCAGCAGCTCGTCACGGACCCGCCGTACCGGGACAGCACACTACGAGCAGTACTTC. It translates to CASSSSRTRRTGTAHYEQYF.

J is TRBJ1-5 and V is TRBV6-1, with TRBD1 matching 8 bases. In germline, CDR1 is MNHNS, CDR2 SASEGT. The length of the CDR3 is 16 residues. J lost 5 bases, V lost 4 bases, and 10 bases had no gene match. The CDR3 region has the DNA TGTGCCAGCAGTGTTGGGAGAACAGGGGGGGATCAGCCCCAGCATTTT. This codes for CASSVGRTGGDQPQHF.

V usage is TRBV5-1 and J usage is TRBJ2-3, with a weak D call TRBD1 (6 bases). V was pared by 0 bases and J by 0 bases, with 26 bases between. This CDR3 is built from 21 residues. Germline assignment: CDR1 SGHRS and CDR2 YFSETQ. The CDR3 region is CASSLAGPPGHPNSSTDTQYF. The DNA of the CDR3 is TGCGCCAGCAGCTTGGCCGGCCCTCCGGGACACCCCAATTCTAGCACAGATACGCAGTATTTT.

The rearrangement links TRBV28 to TRBJ2-3; D is ambiguous. CDR3 size: 15 residues. V lost 2 bases to trimming and J lost 4 bases, with 13 bases between them. The germline gives CDR1 MDHEN, CDR2 SYDVKM. CDR3 DNA sequence: TGTGCCAGCAGTTTAAAACTCCGCCGGCCAGATACGCAGTATTTT. Translating gives CASSLKLRRPDTQYF. Supplemented by reference TRBV28 and TRBJ2-3, the full variable domain reads DVKVTQSSRYLVKRTGEKVFLECVQDMDHENMFWYRQDPGLGLRLIYFSYDVKMKEKGDIPEGYSVSREKKERFSLILESASTNQTSMYLCASSLKLRRPDTQYFGPGTRLTVL.

The chain is built from TRBV19 and TRBJ1-6, with a tentative D call TRBD1 (6 bases). Germline values: CDR1 LNHDA, CDR2 SQIVND (reference sequence). Trimming stripped 2 bases from V and 0 bases from J, with 8 bases between. The CDR3 is 16 amino acids. CDR3 region: CASSIQGGSYNSPLHF. The CDR3 DNA follows: TGTGCCAGTAGTATACAAGGGGGCTCCTATAATTCACCCCTCCACTTT. Drawing the rest from reference TRBV19 and TRBJ1-6, the complete variable domain is DGGITQSPKYLFRKEGQNVTLSCEQNLNHDAMYWYRQDPGQGLRLIYYSQIVNDFQKGDIAEGYSVSREKKESFPLTVTSAQKNPTAFYLCASSIQGGSYNSPLHFGNGTRLTVT.

The chain is built from TRBV28 and TRBJ1-3; TRBD1 aligns across 7 bases. CDR1 is MDHEN, CDR2 SYDVKM, per germline. The CDR3 covers 17 residues. J lost 0 bases, V lost 5 bases, and 10 bases had no gene match. The CDR3 region is CASSAPDRSSSGNTIYF. Written as DNA, the CDR3 is TGTGCCAGCAGTGCACCGGACAGGTCGAGCTCTGGAAACACCATATATTTT.

The chain employs TRBV27 and TRBJ1-1; D not resolved. CDR1 and CDR2 from the germline V gene are MNHEY and SMNVEV (reference sequence). This CDR3 comprises 13 residues. V gave up 5 bases and J gave up 1 base, with 8 bases separating them. The CDR3: CASSRAGNTEAFF. In DNA, the CDR3 is TGTGCCAGCAGTCGAGCAGGGAACACTGAAGCTTTCTTT.